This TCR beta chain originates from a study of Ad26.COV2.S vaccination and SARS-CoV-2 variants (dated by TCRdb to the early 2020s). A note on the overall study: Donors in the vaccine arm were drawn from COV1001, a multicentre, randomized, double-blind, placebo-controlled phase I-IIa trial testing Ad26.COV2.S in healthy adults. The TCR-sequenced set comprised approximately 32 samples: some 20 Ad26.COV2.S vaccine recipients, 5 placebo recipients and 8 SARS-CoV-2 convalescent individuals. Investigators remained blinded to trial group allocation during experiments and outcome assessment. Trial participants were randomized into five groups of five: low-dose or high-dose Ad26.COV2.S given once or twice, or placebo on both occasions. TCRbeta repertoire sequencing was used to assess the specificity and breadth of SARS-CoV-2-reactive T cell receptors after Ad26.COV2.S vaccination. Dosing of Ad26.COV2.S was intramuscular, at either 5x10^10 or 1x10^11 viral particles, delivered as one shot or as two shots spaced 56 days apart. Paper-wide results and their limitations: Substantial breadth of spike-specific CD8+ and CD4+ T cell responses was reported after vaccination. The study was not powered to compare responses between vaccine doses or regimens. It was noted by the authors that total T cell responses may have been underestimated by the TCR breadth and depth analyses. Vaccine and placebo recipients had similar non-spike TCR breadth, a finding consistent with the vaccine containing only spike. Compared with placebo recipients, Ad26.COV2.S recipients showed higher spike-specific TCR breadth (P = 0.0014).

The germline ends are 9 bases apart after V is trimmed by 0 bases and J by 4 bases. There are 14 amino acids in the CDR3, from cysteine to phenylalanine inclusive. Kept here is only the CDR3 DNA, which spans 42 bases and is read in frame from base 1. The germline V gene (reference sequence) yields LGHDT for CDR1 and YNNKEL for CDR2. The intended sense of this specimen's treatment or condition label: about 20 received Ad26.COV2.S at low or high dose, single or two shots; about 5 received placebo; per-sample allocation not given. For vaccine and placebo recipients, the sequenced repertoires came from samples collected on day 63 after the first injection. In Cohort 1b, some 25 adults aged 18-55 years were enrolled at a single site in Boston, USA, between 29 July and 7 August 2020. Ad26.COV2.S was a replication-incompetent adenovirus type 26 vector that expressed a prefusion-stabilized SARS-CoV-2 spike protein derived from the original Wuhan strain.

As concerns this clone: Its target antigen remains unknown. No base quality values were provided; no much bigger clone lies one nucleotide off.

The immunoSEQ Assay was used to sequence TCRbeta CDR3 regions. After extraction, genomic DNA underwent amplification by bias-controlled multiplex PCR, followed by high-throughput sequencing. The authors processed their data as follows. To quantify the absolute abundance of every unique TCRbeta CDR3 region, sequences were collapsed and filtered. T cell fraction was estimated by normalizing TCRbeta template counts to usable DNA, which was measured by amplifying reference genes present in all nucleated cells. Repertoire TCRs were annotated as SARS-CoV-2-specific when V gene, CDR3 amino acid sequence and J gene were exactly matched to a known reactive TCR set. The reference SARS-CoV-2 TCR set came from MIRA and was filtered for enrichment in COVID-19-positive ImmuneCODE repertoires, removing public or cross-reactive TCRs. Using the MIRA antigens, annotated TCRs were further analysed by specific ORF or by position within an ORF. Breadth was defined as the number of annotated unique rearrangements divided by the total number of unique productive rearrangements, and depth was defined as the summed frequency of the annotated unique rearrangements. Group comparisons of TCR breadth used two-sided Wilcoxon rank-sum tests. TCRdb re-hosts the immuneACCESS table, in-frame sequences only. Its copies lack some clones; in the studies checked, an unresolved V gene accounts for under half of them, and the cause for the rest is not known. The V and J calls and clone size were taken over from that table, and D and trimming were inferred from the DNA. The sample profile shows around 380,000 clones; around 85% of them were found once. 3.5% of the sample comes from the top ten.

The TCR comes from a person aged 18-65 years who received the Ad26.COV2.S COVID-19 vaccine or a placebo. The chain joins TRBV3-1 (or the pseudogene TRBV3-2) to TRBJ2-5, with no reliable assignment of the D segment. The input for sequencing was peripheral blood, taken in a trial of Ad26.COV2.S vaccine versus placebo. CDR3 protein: CASSQEGGTETQYF. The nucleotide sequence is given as TGTGCCAGCAGCCAAGAAGGTGGTACAGAGACCCAGTACTTC.